The 32 T cell receptor beta chains listed next were all sequenced from one sample in a study of glioma-infiltrating T cells. Using RNA template, CDR3s of TCR alpha and beta were amplified with iRepertoire arm-PCR. TCRdb analysed the multiplex PCR reads with MiXCR anew, one entry per CDR3 protein. The data show fewer than 250,000 distinct CDR3 sequences, about 32% seen once. The material sequenced was glioma tissue, nonneoplastic brain tissue, or PBMCs (not recorded which). The receptors were sampled from a human donor with low-grade glioma or glioblastoma, undergoing nonglioma brain surgery, or in good health (not recorded which).

Of note for this clonotype: This clone may be a read error of a much larger clone one base away. CDR3 sequence (DNA): TGTGCCGTCAGGGGGGATGGGACGGATGAAAAACTGTTTTTT. Protein: CAVRGDGTDEKLFF. This chain uses TRBV10-3 with TRBJ1-4, with 7 bases fitting TRBD1. From germline, CDR1 is ENHRY and CDR2 SYGVKD. This CDR3 comprises 14 residues.

In this sample, this clonotype turned up many times. The V call is TRBV27, the J call TRBJ2-7; 9 bases map to TRBD1. The CDR3 runs 14 residues. The V gene's germline CDR1 is MNHEY and CDR2 SMNVEV (reference sequence). J lost 5 bases, V lost 5 bases, and 7 bases had no gene match. Here the CDR3 DNA reads TGTGCCAGCAGTATCCGGGACAGGGACGACGAGCAGTACTTC. Translating it yields CASSIRDRDDEQYF.

The sample holds many counts of this clonotype. The J gene is TRBJ1-1, the V gene TRBV7-9; D unresolved. The V and J ends lost 2 bases and 7 bases respectively, with 8 bases between them. The CDR3 consists of 12 residues. Germline CDR1 SEHNR, CDR2 FQNEAQ (reference sequence). This chain's CDR3 is CASSLMTFEAFF. CDR3 bases: TGTGCCAGCAGCTTAATGACTTTTGAAGCTTTCTTT.

This clonotype was seen at least ten times. This chain uses TRBV7-2 with TRBJ2-7; weak D call: TRBD1 (5 bases). Trimming cost V 6 bases and J 4 bases, with 13 bases left between them. CDR1 is SGHTA and CDR2 is FQGNSA in the germline V gene. The CDR3 has 13 amino acids. The CDR3 coding sequence is TGTGCCAGCAGGGACGACAGTACTTACGAGCAGTACTTC. Amino acid sequence: CASRDDSTYEQYF.

J is TRBJ2-5 and V is TRBV4-1, with 11 bases lining up with TRBD2. From germline, CDR1 is MGHRA and CDR2 YSYEKL. This CDR3 spans 17 amino acids. J was trimmed by 5 bases and V by 1 base; bases with no gene match: 9. The CDR3 nucleotides read TGCGCCAGCAGCCAAGTAACTAGCGGGAGAGAGTGGGAGACCCAGTACTTC. Translation: CASSQVTSGREWETQYF.

Many counts were recorded for this clonotype. V is TRBV25-1 and J is TRBJ2-5, with TRBD2 as a possible D gene (6 bases). The CDR3 spans 15 residues. V was trimmed by 5 bases and J by 9 bases, leaving 22 bases between them. Per germline, CDR1 MGHDK and CDR2 SYGVNS. This CDR3 reads CASSPGIGGGEAQYF. In DNA form, the CDR3 reads TGTGCCAGCAGTCCAGGAATTGGTGGAGGGGAGGCCCAGTACTTC.

This clonotype was detected once. One end of the junction is discordant with germline, which a read error may explain. As DNA, the CDR3 is TGCAATGCTAGATCCGGCAGGGTCACTGAAGCTTTCTTT. Amino acids: CNARSGRVTEAFF. The chain combines TRBV20-1 with TRBJ1-1; maybe TRBD1 (5 bases). CDR3 length equals 13 residues. Germline CDR1 DFQATT, CDR2 SNEGSKA (reference sequence).

A remark on this clonotype: Since a much larger clone is just one base distant, this may be a read error. The chain carries TRBV19 and TRBJ2-7; 7 bases are a match to TRBD1. Germline V gives CDR1 LNHDA, CDR2 SQIVND (reference sequence). CDR3 size: 12 residues. CDR3 DNA sequence: TGTGCCACCAAGGACAGGTCGGACGAGCGGTACTTC. Translated, it gives CATKDRSDERYF.

On this clonotype itself: Possible read error: a much larger clone is one base away. The chain employs TRBV5-1 and TRBJ2-3; no firm D call. Trimming removed 1 base from V and 2 bases from J, with 5 bases in between. This CDR3 contains 13 residues. The V gene's germline CDR1 is SGHRS and CDR2 YFSETQ. CDR3: CASSLKYTDTQYF. CDR3 DNA: TGCGCCAGCAGCTTGAAGTACACAGATACGCAGTATTTT. Looking up the rest from reference TRBV5-1 and TRBJ2-3 gives the full variable domain: KAGVTQTPRYLIKTRGQQVTLSCSPISGHRSVSWYQQTPGQGLQFLFEYFSETQRNKGNFPGRFSGRQFSNSRSEMNVSTLELGDSALYLCASSLKYTDTQYFGPGTRLTVL.

CDR3 protein: CASSVAIGQGMVQYF. DNA for the CDR3: TGTGCCAGCAGCGTAGCGATCGGACAGGGGATGGTGCAGTACTTC. The chain carries TRBV9 and TRBJ2-7, with 9 bases that match TRBD1. This CDR3 region has 15 residues. The junction had 10 bases not matched to a gene; V was cut back by 0 bases and J by 9 bases. CDR1 and CDR2 (germline): SGDLS, YYNGEE.

This chain connects TRBV6-6 to TRBJ1-3; tentative D call: TRBD1 (5 bases). Germline CDR1 reads MNHNY; CDR2 reads SVGAGI (reference sequence). The CDR3 runs 16 residues. V lost 7 bases and J lost 4, with 20 bases in between. Here the CDR3 reads CASNTGRPAGGNTIYF. CDR3 DNA: TGTGCCAGCAATACAGGCAGGCCGGCCGGGGGAAACACCATATATTTT.

A note on this clonotype: At one end the junction does not follow the germline gene, possibly because of a read error. The chain employs TRBV6-1 and TRBJ1-1, with a weak D call TRBD1 (5 bases). Germline loops: CDR1 MNHNS, CDR2 SASEGT. The CDR3 contains 16 residues. The CDR3 coding sequence is TGTGCCAGCAGTCCGCTTAGTGACAGCATGAAAAATGAAGATTTATTT. It is translated as CASSPLSDSMKNEDLF.

Regarding this clonotype: Being one base from a much bigger clone, this may be a read error. The rearrangement joins TRBV28 to TRBJ2-3; D uncertain. TRBJ1-5 matches the DNA end more closely, so the J call is doubtful. CDR1 and CDR2 (germline): MDHEN, SYDVKM. CDR3 size: 13 residues. This chain's CDR3 is CASSDGVSDTQHF. Here the CDR3 DNA reads TGTGCCAGCAGCGATGGGGTCTCAGATACGCAGCATTTT.

This clonotype came up many times. The chain combines TRBV27 with TRBJ2-5; D unresolved. This CDR3 is 15 amino acids long. Germline V CDR1 and CDR2: MNHEY, SMNVEV (reference sequence). V gave up 4 bases and J gave up 5 bases, with 17 bases separating them. This CDR3 is CASSSTVDVRETQYF. The DNA for the CDR3 is TGTGCCAGCAGTTCTACAGTGGACGTCCGGGAGACCCAGTACTTC.

The chain combines TRBV7-9 with TRBJ2-7, with TRBD1 identical over 7 bases. V lost 9 bases and J lost 0; bases outside the gene matches: 11. This CDR3 comprises 15 residues. The germline gives CDR1 SEHNR, CDR2 FQNEAQ (reference sequence). CDR3 in DNA: TGTGCCAGTACCCAGGGACAGAACCCCTCCTACGAGCAGTACTTC. Protein: CASTQGQNPSYEQYF.

The rearrangement joins TRBV6-6 to TRBJ2-3, with 9 bases fitting TRBD2. Trimming took 7 bases from V and 4 from J; bases not matched to a gene: 9. The length of the CDR3 is 15 residues. In germline, CDR1 is MNHNY, CDR2 SVGAGI (reference sequence). The CDR3 nucleotides are TGTGCCAGCACCCCACCCCTAGCGGGACCAGATACGCAGTATTTT. Translating gives CASTPPLAGPDTQYF.

This clonotype was picked up many times. V usage is TRBV7-2 and J usage is TRBJ2-7, with a possible D match to TRBD2 (6 bases). V was clipped by 1 base and J by 6 bases, with 10 bases between them. This CDR3 spans 13 amino acids. Germline-derived CDR1 and CDR2 are SGHTA and FQGNSA. The CDR3 DNA sequence: TGTGCCAGCAGCTTAGGGGGGGAATCCGAGCAGTACTTC. This sequence encodes CASSLGGESEQYF.

For this clonotype: This may arise from a read error, as a much more abundant clone is one base away. The V and J genes are TRBV12-3 or TRBV12-4 and TRBJ1-2; D is ambiguous. The germline V and J ends were trimmed by 6 bases and 12 bases, with 20 bases remaining between them. This CDR3 region has 13 residues. As DNA, the CDR3 is TGTGCCAGCAGCTCCTCGGACCGGTACGGCGACACCTTC. Protein: CASSSSDRYGDTF.

Concerning this clonotype itself: A much larger clone is a single base away; this may be a read error. The V call is TRBV7-9, the J call TRBJ2-1; D is possibly TRBD2 (6 bases). Trimming shortened V by 5 bases and J by 9 bases, and 8 bases separated the two germline ends. Germline CDR1 is SEHNR and CDR2 is FQNEAQ (reference sequence). The CDR3 has 11 amino acids. The CDR3 sequence is CASSPGSEQFF. The CDR3 DNA sequence: TGTGCCAGCAGCCCCGGGAGTGAGCAGTTCTTC.

This clonotype occurred many times. This chain uses TRBV7-9 with TRBJ2-1, with TRBD1 identical over 8 bases. The CDR3 is made up of 15 amino acids. CDR1 and CDR2 (germline): SEHNR, FQNEAQ (reference sequence). J was trimmed by 8 bases and V by 4 bases; bases with no gene match: 10. This CDR3 is CASSYPGTGSHEQFF. CDR3 sequence (DNA): TGTGCCAGCAGCTACCCCGGGACAGGTTCTCATGAGCAGTTCTTC. Together with reference TRBV7-9 and TRBJ2-1, the CDR3 gives the full variable domain: DTGVSQNPRHKITKRGQNVTFRCDPISEHNRLYWYRQTLGQGPEFLTYFQNEAQLEKSRLLSDRFSAERPKGSFSTLEIQRTEQGDSAMYLCASSYPGTGSHEQFFGPGTRLTVL.

This clonotype showed up many times. The rearrangement uses TRBV4-3 and TRBJ2-3; D is unclear. Trimming cost V 5 bases and J 1 base, with 13 bases left between them. Germline V gene sequence: CDR1 LGHNA, CDR2 YSLEER. CDR3 length: 15 residues. For the CDR3, the DNA is TGCGCCAGCAGCAGCCCCGAAGATGGCACAGATACGCAGTATTTT. It translates to CASSSPEDGTDTQYF.

This clonotype was observed at least ten times. The V gene is TRBV11-2, the J gene TRBJ2-1, with D maybe TRBD2 (5 bases). V lost 4 bases and J 5 bases, leaving 15 bases between the germline ends. This CDR3 spans 15 amino acids. Per the germline V gene, CDR1 is SGHAT and CDR2 is FQNNGV. The CDR3 protein is CASSSRASSDNEQFF. Here the CDR3 DNA reads TGTGCCAGCAGCTCAAGGGCTAGCAGCGACAATGAGCAGTTCTTC.

In its sample, this clonotype was seen many times. The chain recombines TRBV28 with TRBJ2-6; no definite D call. Per the germline V gene, CDR1 is MDHEN and CDR2 is SYDVKM. The CDR3 has 14 amino acids. Between the trimmed V and J ends, which lost 6 bases and 1 base, there was a span of 7 bases. In nucleotides, the CDR3 is TGTGCCAGCAGGACGTCTTCTGGGGCCAACGTCCTGACTTTC. It yields the protein CASRTSSGANVLTF.

V is TRBV5-6 and J is TRBJ1-1; 10 bases map to TRBD1. CDR1 SGHDT and CDR2 YYEEEE come from the germline V gene. The CDR3 covers 15 residues. Trimming at V came to 4 bases and at J to 4 bases, leaving 7 bases not matched to a gene. DNA for the CDR3: TGTGCCAGCAGCGCCGGGACAGGGGTAAGCACTGAAGCTTTCTTT. Translation: CASSAGTGVSTEAFF.

Comment on this clonotype: The junction departs from the called germline gene at one end, perhaps through a read error. The chain uses TRBV6-1 and TRBJ2-1, with 9 nucleotides matching TRBD1. This CDR3 has 15 residues. Germline V CDR1 and CDR2: MNHNS, SASEGT. This chain's CDR3 is CASNAPGTGYNKQFF. The CDR3, as DNA: TGTGCCAGCAATGCCCCCGGGACAGGGTACAATAAGCAGTTCTTC.

V is TRBV5-1 and J is TRBJ2-5, with D tentatively TRBD2 (6 bases). The CDR3 extends over 14 amino acids. Germline CDR1 and CDR2: SGHRS and YFSETQ. V was pared by 3 bases and J by 7 bases, with 16 bases between. CDR3 amino acids: CASSWGLDVGTQYF. Here the CDR3 DNA reads TGCGCCAGCAGCTGGGGACTGGATGTCGGGACCCAGTACTTC.

Concerning this clonotype: This sequence may be a read error, since a much larger clone differs from it by one base. The chain combines TRBV7-2 with TRBJ2-5; no reliable D call. The CDR3 is made up of 13 amino acids. Germline V CDR1 and CDR2: SGHTA, FQGNSA. Here the CDR3 reads CASSTLKQETQNF. CDR3 coding DNA: TGTGCCAGCAGCACACTGAAGCAAGAGACCCAGAACTTC.

This clonotype was detected ten times or more. The chain carries TRBV7-9 and TRBJ1-6, with 7 bases that match TRBD1. The CDR3 contains 15 residues. The V gene's germline CDR1 is SEHNR and CDR2 FQNEAQ (reference sequence). V lost 3 bases, J lost 8 bases, and 7 bases stayed unmatched. Written as DNA, the CDR3 is TGTGCCAGCAGCTTGGGGACAGAGAGCGATTCACCCCTCCACTTT. This codes for CASSLGTESDSPLHF.

This clonotype showed up just a few times. A read error may explain this, as a much larger clone is one base away. This chain uses TRBV20-1 with TRBJ2-7; D uncertain. Germline CDR1 DFQATT, CDR2 SNEGSKA (reference sequence). There are 14 residues in the CDR3. V gave up 3 bases and J gave up 2 bases, with 14 bases separating them. CDR3 nucleotides: TGCAGTGCTAGCACCCCTAGGGCAACCTACGAGCAGTACTTC. Its protein product is CSASTPRATYEQYF.

This clonotype was seen repeatedly, ten times or more. This sequence joins TRBV10-2 and TRBJ1-5; D uncertain. The germline gives CDR1 WSHSY, CDR2 SAAADI. The V end lost 2 bases, the J end lost 3 bases, and 5 bases lay between the germline ends. CDR3 length: 13 amino acids. Here the CDR3 DNA reads TGCGCCAGCAGTGAGGTTTCCAATCAGCCCCAGCATTTT. Its translation: CASSEVSNQPQHF.

With respect to this clonotype: This may be a read error: a much more frequent sequence differs by one nucleotide. The chain links TRBV19 to TRBJ1-1; D perhaps matches TRBD1 (5 bases). V lost 3 bases and J lost 6, with 14 bases in between. Per germline, CDR1 LNHDA and CDR2 SQIVND (reference sequence). The CDR3 is 14 residues long. CDR3 sequence: CASSIYSGDAEAFF. The CDR3 region has the DNA TGTGCCAGTAGTATCTACAGTGGGGACGCTGAAGCTTTCTTT.

In this sample, this clonotype turned up a few times. The chain uses TRBV19 and TRBJ2-3; 8 positions match TRBD1. The junction had 5 bases not matched to a gene; V was cut back by 4 bases and J by 5 bases. CDR1 and CDR2 (germline): LNHDA, SQIVND (reference sequence). This CDR3 spans 14 amino acids. CDR3 DNA: TGTGCCAGTAGTACAGGGGGCGAAGGAGATACGCAGTATTTT. Translating gives CASSTGGEGDTQYF.